This T cell receptor (beta chain) was observed in a study of blood T cell repertoires in COVID-19. In the original analysis: Amplification of reference gene primers was used by the study to estimate nucleated cell counts. Clones were read by immunoSEQ multiplex PCR, and TCRdb kept only the in-frame ones, dropping some. V, J and clone size were drawn from that table, and D and trimming were deduced from the DNA. Here the sample spans 50,000 to 80,000 clones, about 93% being singletons. This clone occurred a few times. The sequence came from a woman at least 80 years old with active COVID-19. Sequencing was done on a sample of peripheral blood.

In DNA form, the CDR3 reads TGTGCCAGCAGCTCCCTCGGACAGGCTAGCACAGATACGCAGTATTTT. It translates to CASSSLGQASTDTQYF. The chain is built from TRBV7-6 and TRBJ2-3; 7 bases line up with TRBD1. Trimming took 4 bases from V and 0 from J; bases not matched to a gene: 7. Germline V CDR1 and CDR2: SGHVS, FNYEAQ. This CDR3 is built from 16 residues.